The 20 T cell receptor beta chains below all came from one sample that was sequenced in a study of CD8+ T cells in alopecia areata. Extracted from the samples, RNA was reverse transcribed into cDNA to serve as the sequencing template. Assay used: immunoSEQ multiplex PCR; TCRdb lists only in-frame clones, some missing. The sample contains roughly 150,000 clones, around half of which appear only once. The material sequenced was CD8+ T cells sorted from blood, taken at week 0. The receptors were sampled from a human donor with alopecia areata.

This clone came up once. The V call is TRBV7-6, the J call TRBJ2-5; D is unclear. Germline V gene lookup returns CDR1 SGHVS and CDR2 FNYEAQ. This CDR3 is 13 amino acids long. Trimming removed 6 bases from V and 3 bases from J, with 11 bases in between. CDR3 nucleotide sequence: TGTGCCAGCAGACCCACCGAGGAAGAGACCCAGTACTTC. Its translation: CASRPTEEETQYF.

V usage is TRBV29-1 and J usage is TRBJ1-2, with TRBD1 matching 11 bases. The CDR3 runs 17 residues. The V gene's germline CDR1 is SQVTM and CDR2 ANQGSEA. V lost 5 bases, J lost 4 bases, and 15 bases stayed unmatched. CDR3 in amino acids: CSVRGQDRGRRGYGYTF. CDR3 in DNA: TGCAGCGTTCGGGGCCAGGACAGGGGGCGCCGCGGCTATGGCTACACCTTC.

This clone has ten or more counts. This chain joins TRBV19 and TRBJ2-2, with TRBD1 identical over 10 bases. The V and J ends lost 6 bases and 4 bases, in that order; junction bases with no gene match: 2. The CDR3 is 14 residues long. Germline V lookup: CDR1 LNHDA, CDR2 SQIVND (reference sequence). In nucleotides, the CDR3 is TGTGCCAGTAGGGGACAGGGGTTCACCGGGGAGCTGTTTTTT. It codes for CASRGQGFTGELFF.

The genes are TRBV4-3 and TRBJ1-1; 7 positions match TRBD1. V lost 3 bases to trimming and J lost 7 bases; unmatched junction nucleotides: 2. Germline lookup yields CDR1 LGHNA and CDR2 YSLEER. The CDR3 consists of 12 residues. The CDR3 nucleotides read TGCGCCAGCAGCCAGGGGGACAGTGAAGCTTTCTTT. Translating it yields CASSQGDSEAFF.

This chain uses TRBV19 with TRBJ1-1; possible D gene TRBD1, 6 bases. This CDR3 has 14 amino acids. CDR1 and CDR2 from the germline V gene are LNHDA and SQIVND (reference sequence). Trimming took off 3 bases at V and 6 bases at J, with 14 bases between the two ends. The CDR3 is CASSITGTGSEAFF. The CDR3 nucleotides are TGTGCCAGTAGTATCACAGGGACCGGCTCTGAAGCTTTCTTT.

The genes are TRBV2 and TRBJ1-2, with D perhaps matching TRBD1 (5 bases). With 11 bases removed from V and 3 bases from J, the gap between germline ends came to 13 bases. CDR1 and CDR2 from the germline V gene are SNHLY and FYNNEI. The CDR3 length is 12 residues. This CDR3 reads CAWDLGDYGYTF. CDR3 nucleotides: TGTGCCTGGGACCTTGGGGACTATGGCTACACCTTC.

The V call is TRBV27, the J call TRBJ1-2; D is ambiguous. The V and J ends lost 0 bases and 4 bases respectively, with 12 bases between them. In germline, CDR1 is MNHEY, CDR2 SMNVEV (reference sequence). The CDR3 loop spans 15 amino acids. In DNA form, the CDR3 reads TGTGCCAGCAGTTTATCGGAGGGTTTGTTCTATGGCTACACCTTC. Residues: CASSLSEGLFYGYTF.

This clone turned up a few times. The chain recombines TRBV29-1 with TRBJ1-2; D ambiguous. The ends were cut back, 7 bases at V and 3 bases at J, with 9 bases in the middle. Germline loops: CDR1 SQVTM, CDR2 ANQGSEA. The CDR3 is made up of 11 amino acids. In nucleotides, the CDR3 is TGCAGCGCTCGGCAGGACTATGGCTACACCTTC. Encoded protein: CSARQDYGYTF.

This clone occurred a few times. The chain employs TRBV30 and TRBJ2-2; TRBD2 might be the D (6 bases). CDR3 length: 15 residues. V was clipped by 4 bases and J by 0 bases, with 12 bases between them. Germline V gene lookup returns CDR1 GTSNPN and CDR2 SVGIG (reference sequence). As DNA, the CDR3 is TGTGCCTGGAACTTGGGGAGGCCGAACACCGGGGAGCTGTTTTTT. This codes for CAWNLGRPNTGELFF.

V usage is TRBV5-6 and J usage is TRBJ1-2; TRBD1 might be the D (5 bases). CDR3 size: 15 residues. CDR1 is SGHDT, CDR2 YYEEEE, per germline. The V gene lost 3 bases and the J gene lost 4 bases, with 16 bases spanning the gap. The CDR3 bases are TGTGCCAGCAGCTCGTTGACAGCCCCAGTCTATGGCTACACCTTC. Translated, it gives CASSSLTAPVYGYTF.

This clone was observed a single time. This chain links TRBV2 with TRBJ2-1; D ambiguous. CDR3 size: 10 residues. V lost 7 bases, J lost 7 bases, and 5 bases lay in between. Germline V gene sequence: CDR1 SNHLY, CDR2 FYNNEI. CDR3 bases: TGTGCCAGCATGGTAAATGAGCAGTTCTTC. This gives the protein CASMVNEQFF. Full variable domain (missing parts from reference TRBV2 and TRBJ2-1): EPEVTQTPSHQVTQMGQEVILRCVPISNHLYFYWYRQILGQKVEFLVSFYNNEISEKSEIFDDQFSVERPDGSNFTLKIRSTKLEDSAMYFCASMVNEQFFGPGTRLTVL.

The V call is TRBV9, the J call TRBJ2-3; a possible D gene is TRBD2 (6 bases). V gave up 3 bases and J gave up 5 bases, with 16 bases separating them. CDR3 length equals 15 residues. Per the germline V gene, CDR1 is SGDLS and CDR2 is YYNGEE. Written as DNA, the CDR3 is TGTGCCAGCAGCGGGTGGCGGGGTGGAGGAGATACGCAGTATTTT. Translated, it gives CASSGWRGGGDTQYF.

V is TRBV27 and J is TRBJ1-5; no firm D call. V lost 4 bases and J 2 bases, leaving 3 bases between the germline ends. CDR1 and CDR2 (germline): MNHEY, SMNVEV (reference sequence). The CDR3 has 12 amino acids. The CDR3 loop reads CASSWGNQPQHF. CDR3 nucleotide sequence: TGTGCCAGCAGTTGGGGCAATCAGCCCCAGCATTTT.

This chain joins TRBV15 and TRBJ2-7; D uncertain. Per germline, CDR1 LNHNV and CDR2 YYDKDF (reference sequence). V lost 3 bases, J lost 7 bases, and 10 bases lay in between. CDR3 size: 12 residues. The CDR3 is CATSRPTEEQYF. CDR3 nucleotide sequence: TGTGCCACCAGCAGGCCGACGGAAGAGCAGTACTTC.

The sample holds many counts of this clone. The chain is built from TRBV4-1 and TRBJ2-1, with TRBD2 matching 10 bases. This CDR3 contains 17 residues. Germline V gene data show CDR1 as MGHRA and CDR2 as YSYEKL. J gave up 0 bases and V 0 bases, and 2 bases lay outside the gene matches. The CDR3 region has the DNA TGCGCCAGCAGCCAAGATCAGCGGGGGGGCTCCTACAATGAGCAGTTCTTC. As protein: CASSQDQRGGSYNEQFF.

This sequence joins TRBV5-1 and TRBJ2-3, with TRBD1 matching over 7 bases. Per the germline V gene, CDR1 is SGHRS and CDR2 is YFSETQ. Germline trimming cut 4 bases from V and 6 bases from J; bases unmatched to any gene: 17. This CDR3 has 17 amino acids. This CDR3 is CASSIANRGRLSDTQYF. Written as DNA, the CDR3 is TGCGCCAGCAGCATCGCTAACAGGGGCCGATTATCGGATACGCAGTATTTT.

The CDR3 DNA is TGTGCCTGGAGTGCCGGAGAGAATGAGCAGTTCTTC. Its protein is CAWSAGENEQFF. The rearrangement links TRBV30 to TRBJ2-1; D unclear. This CDR3 has 12 amino acids. The V end was cut by 1 base, the J end by 7 bases, with 8 bases between. Germline V gives CDR1 GTSNPN, CDR2 SVGIG (reference sequence).

The chain is built from TRBV25-1 and TRBJ1-5; D is perhaps TRBD1 (6 bases). The CDR3 sequence is 12 residues long. CDR1 is MGHDK and CDR2 is SYGVNS in the germline V gene. V was trimmed by 3 bases and J by 7 bases, leaving 7 bases between them. The CDR3 DNA follows: TGTGCCAGCAGTGAGGGGACACAGCCCCAGCATTTT. Translating it yields CASSEGTQPQHF.

This chain links TRBV5-1 with TRBJ2-1; D possibly corresponds to TRBD2 (5 bases). The V end was cut by 0 bases, the J end by 8 bases, with 6 bases between. CDR3 length: 12 residues. Germline V CDR1 and CDR2: SGHRS, YFSETQ. CDR3 in DNA: TGCGCCAGCAGCTTGGCCGGGGATGAGCAGTTCTTC. It yields the protein CASSLAGDEQFF. The full variable domain, its missing parts supplied by reference TRBV5-1 and TRBJ2-1, is KAGVTQTPRYLIKTRGQQVTLSCSPISGHRSVSWYQQTPGQGLQFLFEYFSETQRNKGNFPGRFSGRQFSNSRSEMNVSTLELGDSALYLCASSLAGDEQFFGPGTRLTVL.

V gene TRBV25-1 combines with J gene TRBJ1-1; tentatively, D is TRBD1 (5 bases). Per the germline V gene, CDR1 is MGHDK and CDR2 is SYGVNS. The CDR3 is 13 amino acids. V lost 7 bases to trimming and J lost 1 base, with 10 bases between them. The CDR3 DNA follows: TGTGCCAGCACACCAGGGAGGAACACTGAAGCTTTCTTT. The encoded protein is CASTPGRNTEAFF.